The TCR beta chain under discussion was sequenced for a study of blood T cell repertoires in COVID-19. Study in general: The United States, Italy and Spain were the sources of the acute and convalescent COVID-19 samples. Sources were T cells, B-cell-depleted T cells, or PBMCs; the material itself was cDNA or gDNA.

Authors' analysis steps: Amplification with reference gene primers provided the estimates of nucleated cell counts. TCRdb's copy holds only in-frame clones and misses some; the assay was immunoSEQ multiplex PCR. The V and J calls and clone size were taken over from that table, and D and trimming were inferred from the DNA. The repertoire includes roughly 170,000 clones, roughly four fifths of them detected once, and around 6.8% sits in the top ten. This clone came up once. V was pared by 0 bases and J by 5 bases, with 9 bases of the junction left unmatched. This CDR3 is built from 16 residues. The chain uses TRBV6-7 and TRBJ2-5, with TRBD1 matching 7 bases. TRBV6-7 is given ORF status, its function remaining uncertain. What was sequenced was peripheral blood. The receptor comes from a human donor in a cohort sampled during active COVID-19. The CDR3: CASSYSRGPMLETQYF. CDR3 DNA: TGTGCCAGCAGTTACTCGAGGGGGCCCATGCTGGAGACCCAGTACTTC.